One sample yielded the 15 T cell receptor beta chains listed below, sequenced in a study of T cells in Graves' hyperthyroidism and ophthalmopathy. RNA transcripts yielded amplified TCR beta CDR3 regions. The TCR CDR3 was amplified in a first-round RT-PCR using the HTBI primer set. TCRdb used MiXCR to reprocess the multiplex PCR reads, holding one entry per CDR3 protein. The data show more than 550,000 distinct CDR3 sequences, with 40% to 55% seen just once and 6.5% to 9% held by the top ten. Sequencing was done on a sample of peripheral blood or thyroid tissue (not recorded which). Receptors originate from an adult man with Graves' disease, either hyperthyroidism or ophthalmopathy (not recorded which).

The gene calls are TRBV20-1 and TRBJ1-6, with a weak D call TRBD1 (6 bases). Trimming removed 5 bases from V and 9 bases from J, with 17 bases in between. This CDR3 region has 14 residues. The germline V gene has CDR1 DFQATT and CDR2 SNEGSKA (reference sequence). The CDR3 reads CSAYKGVMGSPLHF. In DNA form, the CDR3 reads TGCAGTGCTTATAAGGGGGTGATGGGTTCACCCCTCCACTTT.

The chain links TRBV7-2 to TRBJ1-5; maybe TRBD1 (6 bases). Between the trimmed V and J ends, which lost 5 bases and 4 bases, there was a span of 21 bases. Germline lookup yields CDR1 SGHTA and CDR2 FQGNSA. The CDR3 has 17 amino acids. The DNA of the CDR3 is TGTGCCAGCAGCCGCCTCCGGGACAACTACCAGAATCAGCCCCAGCATTTT. This sequence encodes CASSRLRDNYQNQPQHF.

This CDR3 is CASSLTGQGPSNQPQHF. The CDR3 coding sequence is TGTGCCAGCAGTTTAACGGGACAGGGGCCGAGCAATCAGCCCCAGCATTTT. The J gene is TRBJ1-5, the V gene TRBV2, with 10 nucleotides matching TRBD1. After removal of 5 bases from V and 1 base from J, the junction contained 8 bases not matched to a gene. The CDR3 is 17 residues long. From germline, CDR1 is SNHLY and CDR2 FYNNEI.

CDR3 sequence (DNA): TGTGCCATCAGGGGGGGGCTTAGTGGCTACACCTTC. Protein sequence: CAIRGGLSGYTF. V is TRBV10-3 and J is TRBJ1-2, with a possible D match to TRBD1 (6 bases). The CDR3 is 12 amino acids. Trimming took off 6 bases at V and 7 bases at J, with 12 bases between the two ends. In germline, CDR1 is ENHRY, CDR2 SYGVKD.

The chain uses TRBV2 and TRBJ1-2, with 9 bases fitting TRBD1. Germline V lookup: CDR1 SNHLY, CDR2 FYNNEI. Losses at the gene ends were 6 bases for V and 4 bases for J; bases not matched to a gene: 9. CDR3 length equals 15 residues. The CDR3 region is CASSGTGPRGYGYTF. The CDR3 region has the DNA TGTGCCAGCAGCGGGACAGGGCCTCGGGGCTATGGCTACACCTTC. Using reference TRBV2 and TRBJ1-2 for the parts outside the CDR3, the full variable domain is EPEVTQTPSHQVTQMGQEVILRCVPISNHLYFYWYRQILGQKVEFLVSFYNNEISEKSEIFDDQFSVERPDGSNFTLKIRSTKLEDSAMYFCASSGTGPRGYGYTFGSGTRLTVV.

This chain uses TRBV11-2 with TRBJ1-2, with D possibly being TRBD1 (5 bases). V lost 5 bases and J 8 bases, leaving 15 bases between the germline ends. Germline CDR1 SGHAT, CDR2 FQNNGV. CDR3 length: 13 amino acids. The CDR3 DNA reads as TGTGCCAGCAGCCTGCGGACCTGGGACGGCTACACCTTC. It translates to CASSLRTWDGYTF.

The chain has TRBV20-1 and TRBJ2-5, with 9 bases identical to TRBD2. Trimming at V came to 0 bases and at J to 1 base, leaving 3 bases not matched to a gene. Germline V gives CDR1 DFQATT, CDR2 SNEGSKA (reference sequence). The CDR3 loop spans 15 amino acids. CDR3 region: CSAREGGGAQETQYF. DNA of the CDR3: TGCAGTGCTAGAGAGGGCGGGGGGGCCCAAGAGACCCAGTACTTC.

The chain carries TRBV7-9 and TRBJ2-5, with 11 bases lining up with TRBD2. This CDR3 contains 12 residues. The V gene's germline CDR1 is SEHNR and CDR2 FQNEAQ (reference sequence). J lost 11 bases, V lost 1 base, and 0 bases had no gene match. CDR3: CASSLGTSGQYF. The DNA of the CDR3 is TGTGCCAGCAGCTTAGGGACTAGCGGGCAGTACTTC.

The chain couples TRBV29-1 to TRBJ2-7; TRBD2 matches 7 bases. Germline-derived CDR1 and CDR2 are SQVTM and ANQGSEA. CDR3 size: 12 residues. V trimming: 4 bases; J trimming: 2 bases; junction bases outside the gene matches: 2. DNA for the CDR3: TGCAGCGTTGCGGGGGGAGCCTACGAGCAGTACTTC. Amino acid sequence: CSVAGGAYEQYF.

This clonotype was detected many times. V and J are TRBV10-3 and TRBJ1-2; D remains unclear. Between the trimmed V and J ends, which lost 2 bases and 10 bases, there was a span of 14 bases. The CDR3 runs 13 residues. The germline CDR1 and CDR2 sequences are ENHRY and SYGVKD. This chain's CDR3 is CAISENQARVYTF. As DNA, the CDR3 is TGTGCCATCAGTGAGAACCAGGCCCGGGTCTACACCTTC.

This rearrangement joins TRBV2 to TRBJ1-2; 8 nucleotides line up with TRBD1. This CDR3 is 12 amino acids long. Germline lookup yields CDR1 SNHLY and CDR2 FYNNEI. CDR3 nucleotides: TGTGCTAGGGAGACAGGGGCGTATGGCTACACCTTC. Amino acid sequence: CARETGAYGYTF.

A few counts support this clonotype. V gene TRBV19 combines with J gene TRBJ1-1; D is undetermined. The germline V gene encodes CDR1 LNHDA and CDR2 SQIVND (reference sequence). V dropped 3 bases and J dropped 3 bases, with 5 bases sitting between them. The CDR3 runs to 12 residues. CDR3 loop: CASSMRDTEAFF. In nucleotides, the CDR3 is TGTGCCAGTAGTATGAGGGACACTGAAGCTTTCTTT.

The rearrangement uses TRBV29-1 and TRBJ1-2; TRBD1 aligns across 8 bases. Germline trimming cut 5 bases from V and 3 bases from J; bases unmatched to any gene: 5. The CDR3 totals 13 residues. CDR1 SQVTM and CDR2 ANQGSEA come from the germline V gene. CDR3 nucleotide sequence: TGCAGCGTTCCGGAACAGGGGGACTATGGCTACACCTTC. It yields the protein CSVPEQGDYGYTF.

This clonotype was seen a handful of times. The CDR3 region has the DNA TGTGCCAGCAGCTTGGGGACTAGCGGTAGAGAGACCCAGTACTTC. Encoded protein: CASSLGTSGRETQYF. This sequence joins TRBV7-3 and TRBJ2-5; 11 bases line up with TRBD2. The CDR3 loop spans 15 amino acids. The V segment lost 3 bases and the J segment 4 bases; nucleotides outside the gene matches: 4. CDR1 is SGHTA and CDR2 is FQGTGA in the germline V gene. The entire variable domain, with the rest obtained from reference TRBV7-3 and TRBJ2-5, is as follows: GAGVSQTPSNKVTEKGKYVELRCDPISGHTALYWYRQSLGQGPEFLIYFQGTGAADDSGLPNDRFFAVRPEGSVSTLKIQRTERGDSAVYLCASSLGTSGRETQYFGPGTRLLVL.

To note about this clonotype: With a much larger clone just one base away, this may be a read error. The chain links TRBV2 to TRBJ1-4, with no clear D. The length of the CDR3 is 12 residues. Trimming removed 6 bases at V and 5 bases at J, with 7 bases between. Germline loops: CDR1 SNHLY, CDR2 FYNNEI. The CDR3 nucleotides are TGTGCCAGCAGCCAAGAAAATGAAAAACTGTTTTTT. Protein: CASSQENEKLFF.